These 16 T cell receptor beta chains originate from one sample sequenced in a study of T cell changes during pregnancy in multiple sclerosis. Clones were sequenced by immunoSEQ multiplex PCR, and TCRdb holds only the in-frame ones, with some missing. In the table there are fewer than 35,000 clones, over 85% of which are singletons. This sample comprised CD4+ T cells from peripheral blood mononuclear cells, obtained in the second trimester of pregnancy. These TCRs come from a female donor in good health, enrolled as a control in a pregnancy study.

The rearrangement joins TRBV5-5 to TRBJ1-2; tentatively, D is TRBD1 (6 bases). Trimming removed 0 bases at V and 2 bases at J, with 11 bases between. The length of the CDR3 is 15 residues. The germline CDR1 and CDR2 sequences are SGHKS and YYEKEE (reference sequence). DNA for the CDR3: TGTGCCAGCAGCTTGGAGGCAGGGGCCAACTATGGCTACACCTTC. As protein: CASSLEAGANYGYTF.

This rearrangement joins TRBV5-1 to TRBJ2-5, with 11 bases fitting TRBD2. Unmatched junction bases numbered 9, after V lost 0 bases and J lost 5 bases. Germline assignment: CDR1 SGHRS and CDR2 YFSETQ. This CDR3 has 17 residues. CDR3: CASSLAGGSGRVETQYF. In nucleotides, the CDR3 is TGCGCCAGCAGCTTGGCCGGAGGTAGCGGGAGGGTGGAGACCCAGTACTTC.

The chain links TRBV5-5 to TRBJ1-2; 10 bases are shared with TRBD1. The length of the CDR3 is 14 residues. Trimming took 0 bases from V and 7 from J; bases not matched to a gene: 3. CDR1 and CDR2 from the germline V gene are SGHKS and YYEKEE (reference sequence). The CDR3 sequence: CASSLVGQGFGYTF. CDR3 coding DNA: TGTGCCAGCAGCTTGGTGGGACAGGGGTTTGGCTACACCTTC.

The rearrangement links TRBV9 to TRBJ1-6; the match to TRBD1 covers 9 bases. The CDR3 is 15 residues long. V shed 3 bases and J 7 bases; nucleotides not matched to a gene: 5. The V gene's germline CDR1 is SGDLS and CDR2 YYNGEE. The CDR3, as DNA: TGTGCCAGCAGCGAAGGACAGGGGATCAATTCACCCCTCCACTTT. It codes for CASSEGQGINSPLHF.

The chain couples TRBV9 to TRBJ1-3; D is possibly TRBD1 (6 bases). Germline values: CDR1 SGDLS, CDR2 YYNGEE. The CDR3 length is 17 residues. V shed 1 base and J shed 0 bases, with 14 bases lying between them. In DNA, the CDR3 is TGTGCCAGCAGCGTACTCTCGGGGGGCGCCTCTGGAAACACCATATATTTT. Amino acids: CASSVLSGGASGNTIYF.

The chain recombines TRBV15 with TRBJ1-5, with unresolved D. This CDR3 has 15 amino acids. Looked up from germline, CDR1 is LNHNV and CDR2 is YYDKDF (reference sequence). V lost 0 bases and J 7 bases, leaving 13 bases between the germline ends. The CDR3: CATSRDLGSGQPQHF. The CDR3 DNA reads TGTGCCACCAGCAGAGATCTAGGCTCCGGGCAGCCCCAGCATTTT.

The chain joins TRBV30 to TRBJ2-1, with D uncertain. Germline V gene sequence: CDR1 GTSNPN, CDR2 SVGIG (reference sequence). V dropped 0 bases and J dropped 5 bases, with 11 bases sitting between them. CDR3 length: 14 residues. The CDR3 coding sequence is TGTGCCTGGAGTGTCTCTATCATTAACAATGAGCAGTTCTTC. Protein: CAWSVSIINNEQFF. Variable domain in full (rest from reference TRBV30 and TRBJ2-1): SQTIHQWPATLVQPVGSPLSLECTVEGTSNPNLYWYRQAAGRGLQLLFYSVGIGQISSEVPQNLSASRPQDRQFILSSKKLLLSDSGFYLCAWSVSIINNEQFFGPGTRLTVL.

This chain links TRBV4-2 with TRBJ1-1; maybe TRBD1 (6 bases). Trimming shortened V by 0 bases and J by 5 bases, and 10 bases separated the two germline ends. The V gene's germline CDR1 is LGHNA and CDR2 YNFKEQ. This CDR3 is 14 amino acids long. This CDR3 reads CASSQDGRGTEAFF. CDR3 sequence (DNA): TGTGCCAGCAGCCAAGACGGGAGGGGGACTGAAGCTTTCTTT.

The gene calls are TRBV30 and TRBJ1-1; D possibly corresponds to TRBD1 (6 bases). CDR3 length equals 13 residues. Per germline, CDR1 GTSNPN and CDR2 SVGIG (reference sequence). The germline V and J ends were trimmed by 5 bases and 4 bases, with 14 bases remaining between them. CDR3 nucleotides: TGTGCCTGGGGTCGGGGGGGCGGCACTGAAGCTTTCTTT. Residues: CAWGRGGGTEAFF.

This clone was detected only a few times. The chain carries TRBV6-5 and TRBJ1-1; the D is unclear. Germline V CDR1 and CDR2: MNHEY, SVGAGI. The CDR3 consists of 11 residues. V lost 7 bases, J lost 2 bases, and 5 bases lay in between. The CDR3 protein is CASKINTEAFF. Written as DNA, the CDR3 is TGTGCCAGCAAAATAAACACTGAAGCTTTCTTT.

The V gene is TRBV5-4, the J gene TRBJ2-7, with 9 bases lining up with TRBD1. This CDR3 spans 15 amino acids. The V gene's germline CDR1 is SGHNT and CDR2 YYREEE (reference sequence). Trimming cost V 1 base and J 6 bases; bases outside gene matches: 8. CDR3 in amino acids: CASSLPGQGPLEQYF. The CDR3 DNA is TGTGCCAGCAGCTTGCCGGGACAGGGACCTCTCGAGCAGTACTTC.

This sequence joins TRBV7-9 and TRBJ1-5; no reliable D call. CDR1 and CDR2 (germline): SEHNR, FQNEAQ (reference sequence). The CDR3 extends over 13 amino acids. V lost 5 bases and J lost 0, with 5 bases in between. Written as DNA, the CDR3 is TGTGCCAGCAGCCCTAATAGCAATCAGCCCCAGCATTTT. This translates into CASSPNSNQPQHF.

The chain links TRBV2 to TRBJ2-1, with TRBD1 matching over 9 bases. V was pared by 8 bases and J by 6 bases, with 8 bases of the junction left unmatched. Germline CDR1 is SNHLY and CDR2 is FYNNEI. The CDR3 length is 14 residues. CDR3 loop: CASVRDRASNEQFF. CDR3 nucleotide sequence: TGTGCCAGCGTGCGGGACAGGGCCTCCAATGAGCAGTTCTTC.

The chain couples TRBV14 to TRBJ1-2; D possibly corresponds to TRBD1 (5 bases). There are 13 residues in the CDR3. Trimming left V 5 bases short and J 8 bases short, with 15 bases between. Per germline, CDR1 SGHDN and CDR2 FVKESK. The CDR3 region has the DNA TGTGCCAGCAGCAGAGCGGGACCCGGGGGCTACACCTTC. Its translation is CASSRAGPGGYTF.

Here the CDR3 reads CAWGRDNQPQHF. The CDR3 DNA follows: TGTGCCTGGGGACGGGACAATCAGCCCCAGCATTTT. The chain carries TRBV30 and TRBJ1-5; D is undetermined. The CDR3 sequence is 12 residues long. Germline V gene sequence: CDR1 GTSNPN, CDR2 SVGIG (reference sequence). The V end was cut by 5 bases, the J end by 3 bases, with 8 bases between. The full variable domain, its missing parts supplied by reference TRBV30 and TRBJ1-5, is SQTIHQWPATLVQPVGSPLSLECTVEGTSNPNLYWYRQAAGRGLQLLFYSVGIGQISSEVPQNLSASRPQDRQFILSSKKLLLSDSGFYLCAWGRDNQPQHFGDGTRLSIL.

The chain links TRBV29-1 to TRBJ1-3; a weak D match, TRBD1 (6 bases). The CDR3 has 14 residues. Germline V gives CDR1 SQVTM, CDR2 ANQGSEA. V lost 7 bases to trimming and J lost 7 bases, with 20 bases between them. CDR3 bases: TGCAGCGCCTTGACAGGACTAGGCGTGAACACCATATATTTT. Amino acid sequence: CSALTGLGVNTIYF.